This T cell receptor (beta chain) was retrieved from a study of blood T cell repertoires in COVID-19 (dated by TCRdb to 2020 to 2022). For the study in its entirety: The collaborator samples originated in the United States, Italy and Spain and spanned the acute and convalescent phases of COVID-19. The prospective study material was composed of cDNA or gDNA derived from T cells, B-cell-depleted T cells, or PBMCs. Deeply sampled blood TCRbeta repertoires from subjects exposed to, actively infected with, or recovered from COVID-19 were included in the dataset. The repertoires were released in a freely available public database meant as a resource for research on the immune response to SARS-CoV-2. The samples were drawn from two sources: the first 160 participants of the ongoing ImmuneRACE study, and over 1,000 subjects contributed by 6 global collaborators. Nearly every sample came with metadata listing a de-identified subject ID, COVID-19 status, age in years and sex. HLA class I and class II types, where available, came from metadata supplied by the sample provider rather than from assay-based typing. General findings and caveats noted by the study authors: The amount of clinical and demographic metadata varied by source and participant and was provided uncurated.

The immunoSEQ Assay, a bias-controlled multiplex PCR, was used to amplify TCRbeta CDR3 regions from genomic DNA. The paper's processing steps were these. The number of nucleated cells in each sample was estimated from the amplification of reference gene primers within the assay. To quantify the absolute abundance of each unique TCRbeta CDR3 rearrangement, sequence reads were collapsed and filtered. Productive Simpson clonality was computed per sample as the square root of Simpson's diversity index over productive rearrangements. The clones in this table, taken by TCRdb from immuneACCESS, are in-frame only. Not every clone is retained; where verified, under half of the shortfall comes from an unresolved V gene, and the cause of the rest is unknown. V and J calls and clone size are those listed in that table; D and trimming were worked out from the DNA. The sample yields 250,000 to 350,000 clones; less than 85% were counted once. The ten largest clones represent almost 1.5% of the sample.

One collaborating source in Seattle enrolled patients while the patients were actively infected and followed the patients over time throughout the course of disease. Collaborating institutions collected whole blood in K2EDTA tubes following their own protocols. For TCRbeta analysis, collaborator samples were shipped as frozen whole blood, as isolated PBMCs, or as DNA extracted from either sample type. For this clone: It lacks a known antigen. Base qualities are not recorded, but no much larger clone differs from it by a single base.

The CDR3 contains 12 residues, cysteine and phenylalanine counted. The CDR3 DNA has 36 bases and is translated from base 1. Trimming removed 3 bases from V and 8 bases from J, leaving 13 bases between the germline ends. CDR1 and CDR2, per the germline V gene (reference sequence), are GTSNPN and SVGIG. Sequenced input: peripheral blood. The TCR was taken from a human donor with COVID-19, enrolled during active disease. The donor label of this sample is uncertain. The chain is encoded by TRBV30 joined to TRBJ1-2; the D region possibly corresponds to TRBD1 (5 bases align). The DNA reads as follows: TGTGCCTGGAGCATGGGGGGGGTCGGCTACACCTTC. This translates into CAWSMGGVGYTF.